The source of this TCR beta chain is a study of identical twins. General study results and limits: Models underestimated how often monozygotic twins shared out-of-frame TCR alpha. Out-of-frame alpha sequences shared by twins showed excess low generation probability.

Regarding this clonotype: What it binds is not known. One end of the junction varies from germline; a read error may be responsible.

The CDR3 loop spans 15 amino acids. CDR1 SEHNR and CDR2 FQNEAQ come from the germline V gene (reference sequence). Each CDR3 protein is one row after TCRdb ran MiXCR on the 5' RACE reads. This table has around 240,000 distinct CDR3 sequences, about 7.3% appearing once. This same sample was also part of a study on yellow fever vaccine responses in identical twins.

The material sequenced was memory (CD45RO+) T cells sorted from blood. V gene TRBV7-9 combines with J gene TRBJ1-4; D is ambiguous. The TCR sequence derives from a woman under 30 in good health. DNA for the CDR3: TGTGCCGGCAGCCCTTGGACGGGAACTAATGAAAAACTGTTTTTT. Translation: CAGSPWTGTNEKLFF.